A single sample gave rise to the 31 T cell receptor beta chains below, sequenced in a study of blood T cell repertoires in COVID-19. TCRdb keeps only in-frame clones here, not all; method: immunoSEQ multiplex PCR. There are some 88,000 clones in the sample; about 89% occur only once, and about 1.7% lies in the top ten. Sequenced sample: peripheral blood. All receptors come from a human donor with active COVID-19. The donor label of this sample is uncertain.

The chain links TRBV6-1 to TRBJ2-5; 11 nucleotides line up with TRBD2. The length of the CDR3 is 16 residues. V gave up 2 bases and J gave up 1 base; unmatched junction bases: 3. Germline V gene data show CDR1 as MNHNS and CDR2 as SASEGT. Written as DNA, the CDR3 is TGTGCCAGCAGTGAAATAGCGGGGGGGCCCCAAGAGACCCAGTACTTC. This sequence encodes CASSEIAGGPQETQYF.

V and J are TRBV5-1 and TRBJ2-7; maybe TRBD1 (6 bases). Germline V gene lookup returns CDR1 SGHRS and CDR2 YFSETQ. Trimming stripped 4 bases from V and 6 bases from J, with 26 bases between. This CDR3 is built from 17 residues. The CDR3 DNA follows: TGCGCCAGCAGCCTAAGCTCTCCCGACAGGTATGTGGGCGAGCAGTACTTC. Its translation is CASSLSSPDRYVGEQYF.

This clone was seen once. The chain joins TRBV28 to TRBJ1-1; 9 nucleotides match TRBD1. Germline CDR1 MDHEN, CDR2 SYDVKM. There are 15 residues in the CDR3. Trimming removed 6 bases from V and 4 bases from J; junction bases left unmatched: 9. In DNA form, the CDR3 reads TGTGCCAGCAGCTTTCAGGGACAGGGAAGCACTGAAGCTTTCTTT. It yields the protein CASSFQGQGSTEAFF.

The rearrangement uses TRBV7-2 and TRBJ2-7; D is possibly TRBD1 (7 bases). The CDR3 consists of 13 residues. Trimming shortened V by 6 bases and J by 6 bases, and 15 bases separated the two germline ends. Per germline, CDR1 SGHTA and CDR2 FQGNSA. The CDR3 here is CASRPQGGVEQYF. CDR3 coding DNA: TGTGCCAGCAGGCCCCAGGGGGGAGTCGAGCAGTACTTC.

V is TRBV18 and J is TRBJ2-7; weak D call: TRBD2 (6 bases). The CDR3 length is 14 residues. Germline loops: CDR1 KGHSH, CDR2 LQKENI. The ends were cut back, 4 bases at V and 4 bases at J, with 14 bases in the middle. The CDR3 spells CASSLRDWGYEQYF. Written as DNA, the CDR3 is TGTGCCAGCTCACTCCGGGACTGGGGGTACGAGCAGTACTTC.

In nucleotides, the CDR3 is TGTGCCAGCAGTGAACAAGCGGGGGGTGGCGAGACCCAGTACTTC. This encodes CASSEQAGGGETQYF. V and J are TRBV6-1 and TRBJ2-5; TRBD2 aligns across 9 bases. The V and J ends lost 2 bases and 5 bases, in that order; junction bases with no gene match: 6. CDR3 length: 15 residues. Looked up from germline, CDR1 is MNHNS and CDR2 is SASEGT.

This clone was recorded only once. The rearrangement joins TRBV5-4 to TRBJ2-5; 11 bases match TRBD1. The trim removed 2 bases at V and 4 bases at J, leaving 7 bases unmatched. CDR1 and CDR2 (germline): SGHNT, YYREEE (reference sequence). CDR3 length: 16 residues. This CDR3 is CASSLDPGQGGETQYF. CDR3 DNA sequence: TGTGCCAGCAGCTTAGATCCGGGACAGGGGGGAGAGACCCAGTACTTC.

CDR3 DNA sequence: TGTGCCAGCAGCGTATTTGGGACTAGCACTTTCAATGAGCAGTTCTTC. Translating it yields CASSVFGTSTFNEQFF. This chain connects TRBV9 to TRBJ2-1, with 9 bases identical to TRBD2. Germline values: CDR1 SGDLS, CDR2 YYNGEE. The CDR3 spans 16 residues. With 1 base clipped from V and 6 bases from J, the junction kept 8 bases outside the gene matches.

The CDR3 loop reads CASSWTGAGELFF. The CDR3, as DNA: TGTGCCAGCAGTTGGACAGGGGCCGGGGAGCTGTTTTTT. This chain connects TRBV6-6 to TRBJ2-2; 9 nucleotides agree with TRBD1. The CDR3 has 13 amino acids. Germline CDR1 and CDR2: MNHNY and SVGAGI (reference sequence). The V and J ends lost 4 bases and 6 bases, in that order; junction bases with no gene match: 0.

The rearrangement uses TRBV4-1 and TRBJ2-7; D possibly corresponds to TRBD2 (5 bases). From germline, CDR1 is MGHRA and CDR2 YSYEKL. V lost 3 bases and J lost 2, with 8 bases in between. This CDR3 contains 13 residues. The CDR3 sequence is CASSQSGTYEQYF. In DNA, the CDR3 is TGCGCCAGCAGCCAGAGCGGCACCTACGAGCAGTACTTC.

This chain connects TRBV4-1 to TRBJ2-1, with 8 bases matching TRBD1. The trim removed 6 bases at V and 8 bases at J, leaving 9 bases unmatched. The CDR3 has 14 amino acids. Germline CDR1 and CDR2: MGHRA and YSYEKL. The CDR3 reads CASRRGTGADEQFF. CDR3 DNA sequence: TGCGCCAGCAGAAGGGGGACAGGCGCGGATGAGCAGTTCTTC.

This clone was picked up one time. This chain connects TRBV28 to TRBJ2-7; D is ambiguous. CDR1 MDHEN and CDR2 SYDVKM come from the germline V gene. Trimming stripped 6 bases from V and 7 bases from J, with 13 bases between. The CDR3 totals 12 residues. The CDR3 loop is CASRLQRREQYF. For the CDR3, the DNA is TGTGCCAGCAGGCTCCAGCGTAGGGAGCAGTACTTC.

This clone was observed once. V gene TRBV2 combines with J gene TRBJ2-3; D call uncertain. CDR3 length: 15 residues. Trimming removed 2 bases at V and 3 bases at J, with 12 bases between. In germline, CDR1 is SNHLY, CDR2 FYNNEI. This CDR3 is CASSELVGFTDTQYF. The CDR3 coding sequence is TGTGCCAGCAGTGAACTTGTCGGGTTTACAGATACGCAGTATTTT. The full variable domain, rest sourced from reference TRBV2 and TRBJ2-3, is EPEVTQTPSHQVTQMGQEVILRCVPISNHLYFYWYRQILGQKVEFLVSFYNNEISEKSEIFDDQFSVERPDGSNFTLKIRSTKLEDSAMYFCASSELVGFTDTQYFGPGTRLTVL.

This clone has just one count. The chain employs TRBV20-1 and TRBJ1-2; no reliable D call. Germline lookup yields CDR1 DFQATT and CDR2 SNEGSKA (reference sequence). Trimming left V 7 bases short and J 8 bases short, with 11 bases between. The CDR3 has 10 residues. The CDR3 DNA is TGCAGTGTTGCTCCCGGGGGCTACACCTTC. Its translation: CSVAPGGYTF.

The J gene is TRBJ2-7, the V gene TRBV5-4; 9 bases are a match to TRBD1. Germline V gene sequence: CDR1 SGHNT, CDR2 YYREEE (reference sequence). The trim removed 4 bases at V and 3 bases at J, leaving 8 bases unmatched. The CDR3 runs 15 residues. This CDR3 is CASSLTGTGIYEQYF. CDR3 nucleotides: TGTGCCAGCAGCCTTACCGGGACAGGGATCTACGAGCAGTACTTC.

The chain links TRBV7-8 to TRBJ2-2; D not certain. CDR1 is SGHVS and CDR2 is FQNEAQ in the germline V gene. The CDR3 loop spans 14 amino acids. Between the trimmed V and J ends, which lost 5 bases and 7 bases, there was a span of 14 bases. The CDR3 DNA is TGTGCCAGCAGCCTTGCCGAACAGATCGGGGAGCTGTTTTTT. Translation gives CASSLAEQIGELFF.

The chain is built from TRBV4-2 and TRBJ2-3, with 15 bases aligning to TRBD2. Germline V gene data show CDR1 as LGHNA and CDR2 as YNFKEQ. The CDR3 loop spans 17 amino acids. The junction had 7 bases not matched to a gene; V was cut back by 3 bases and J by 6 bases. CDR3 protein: CASSQRRTSGGEDTQYF. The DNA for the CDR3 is TGTGCCAGCAGCCAGCGGAGGACTAGCGGGGGGGAGGATACGCAGTATTTT.

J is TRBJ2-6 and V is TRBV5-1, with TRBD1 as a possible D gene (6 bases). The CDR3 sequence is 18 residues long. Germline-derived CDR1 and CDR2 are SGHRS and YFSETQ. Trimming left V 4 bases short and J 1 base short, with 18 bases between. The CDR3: CASSLRAGVFSGANVLTF. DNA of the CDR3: TGCGCCAGCAGCCTCAGGGCAGGGGTGTTTTCTGGGGCCAACGTCCTGACTTTC.

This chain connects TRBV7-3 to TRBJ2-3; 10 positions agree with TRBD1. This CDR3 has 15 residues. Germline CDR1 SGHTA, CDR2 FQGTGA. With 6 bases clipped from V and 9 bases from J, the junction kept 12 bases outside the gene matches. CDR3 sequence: CASSSGTGALMTQYF. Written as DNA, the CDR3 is TGTGCCAGCAGTTCCGGGACAGGGGCCCTCATGACGCAGTATTTT.

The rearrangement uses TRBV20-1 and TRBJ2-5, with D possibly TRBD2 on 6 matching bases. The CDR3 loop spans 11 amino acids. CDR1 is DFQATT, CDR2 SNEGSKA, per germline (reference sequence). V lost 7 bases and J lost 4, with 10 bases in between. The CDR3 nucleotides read TGCAGTGTCGACGGGGGAGAGACCCAGTACTTC. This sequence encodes CSVDGGETQYF.

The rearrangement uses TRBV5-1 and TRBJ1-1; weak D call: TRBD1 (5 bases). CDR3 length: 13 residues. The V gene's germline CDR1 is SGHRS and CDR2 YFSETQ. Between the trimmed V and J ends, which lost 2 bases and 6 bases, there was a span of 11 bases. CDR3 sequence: CASSLGGGAEAFF. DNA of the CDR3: TGCGCCAGCAGCTTAGGAGGAGGGGCTGAAGCTTTCTTT.

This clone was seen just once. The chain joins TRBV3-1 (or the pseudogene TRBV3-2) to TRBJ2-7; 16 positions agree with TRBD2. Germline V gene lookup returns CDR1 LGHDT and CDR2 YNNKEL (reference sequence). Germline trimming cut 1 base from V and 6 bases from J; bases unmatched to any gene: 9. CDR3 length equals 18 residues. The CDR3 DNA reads TGTGCCAGCAGCCAAGGGTCGGGACTAGCGGGGGGGAGTCCCGAGCAGTACTTC. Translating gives CASSQGSGLAGGSPEQYF.

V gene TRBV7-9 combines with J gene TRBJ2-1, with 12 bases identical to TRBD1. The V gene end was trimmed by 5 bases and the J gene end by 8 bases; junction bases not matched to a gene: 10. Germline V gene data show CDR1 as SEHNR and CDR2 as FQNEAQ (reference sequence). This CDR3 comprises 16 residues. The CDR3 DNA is TGTGCCAGCAGCCCCCTAGGGACAGGGGGCTTGGATGAGCAGTTCTTC. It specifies CASSPLGTGGLDEQFF.

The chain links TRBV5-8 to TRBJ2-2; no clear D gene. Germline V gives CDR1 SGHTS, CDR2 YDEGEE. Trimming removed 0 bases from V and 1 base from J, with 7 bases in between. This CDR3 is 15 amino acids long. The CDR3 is CASSLVVRNTGELFF. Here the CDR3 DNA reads TGTGCCAGCAGCTTGGTGGTTAGGAACACCGGGGAGCTGTTTTTT.

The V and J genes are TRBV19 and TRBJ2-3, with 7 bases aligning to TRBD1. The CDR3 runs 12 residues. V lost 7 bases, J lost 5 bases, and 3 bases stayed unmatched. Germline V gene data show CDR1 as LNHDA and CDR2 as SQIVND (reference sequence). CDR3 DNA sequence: TGTGCCAGTAAAAACAGGGGAGATACGCAGTATTTT. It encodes CASKNRGDTQYF.

The chain's CDR3 is CAISPGTGVANQPQHF. The CDR3, as DNA: TGTGCCATCAGTCCCGGGACAGGGGTTGCCAATCAGCCCCAGCATTTT. V and J are TRBV10-3 and TRBJ1-5; 10 bases are a match to TRBD1. V lost 5 bases, J lost 3 bases, and 7 bases stayed unmatched. The CDR3 is 16 amino acids. Germline values: CDR1 ENHRY, CDR2 SYGVKD.

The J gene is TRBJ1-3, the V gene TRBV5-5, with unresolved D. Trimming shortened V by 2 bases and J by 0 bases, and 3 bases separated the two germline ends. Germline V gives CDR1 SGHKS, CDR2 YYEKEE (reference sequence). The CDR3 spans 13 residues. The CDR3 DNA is TGTGCCAGCAGCTTTAACTCTGGAAACACCATATATTTT. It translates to CASSFNSGNTIYF.

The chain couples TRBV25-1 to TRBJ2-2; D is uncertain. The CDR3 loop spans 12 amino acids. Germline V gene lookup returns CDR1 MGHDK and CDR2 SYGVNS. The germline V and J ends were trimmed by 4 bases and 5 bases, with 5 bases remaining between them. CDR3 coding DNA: TGTGCCAGCAGTGCCGAGACCGGGGAGCTGTTTTTT. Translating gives CASSAETGELFF.

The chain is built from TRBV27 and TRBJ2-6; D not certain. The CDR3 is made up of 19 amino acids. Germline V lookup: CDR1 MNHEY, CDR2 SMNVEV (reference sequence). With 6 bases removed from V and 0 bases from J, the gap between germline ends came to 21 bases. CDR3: CASSSTGFRSDSGANVLTF. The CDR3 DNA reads TGTGCCAGCAGCTCTACCGGGTTTCGCTCTGACTCTGGGGCCAACGTCCTGACTTTC.

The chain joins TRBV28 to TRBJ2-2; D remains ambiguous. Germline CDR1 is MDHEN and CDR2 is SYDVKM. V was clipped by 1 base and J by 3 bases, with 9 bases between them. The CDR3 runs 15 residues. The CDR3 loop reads CASSLSPQDTGELFF. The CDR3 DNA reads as TGTGCCAGCAGTTTATCCCCACAAGACACCGGGGAGCTGTTTTTT.

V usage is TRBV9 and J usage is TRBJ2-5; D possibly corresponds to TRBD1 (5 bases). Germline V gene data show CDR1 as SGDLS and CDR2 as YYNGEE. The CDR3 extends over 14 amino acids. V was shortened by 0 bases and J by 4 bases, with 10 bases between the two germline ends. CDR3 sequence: CASSVGSGAETQYF. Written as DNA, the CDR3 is TGTGCCAGCAGCGTAGGAAGTGGGGCAGAGACCCAGTACTTC.